The 14 T cell receptor beta chains in this list originate from one sample, sequenced in a study of control samples from healthy donors and cancer patients. TCRdb keeps only in-frame clones here, not all; method: immunoSEQ multiplex PCR. The table records roughly 120,000 clones, approximately 90% of them present only once. The sample comprised blood. All receptors derive from a woman aged 18-29 years in good health.

CDR3 DNA sequence: TGCGCCAGCAGCCAAGGGCGGTGGGGGAACAATGAAAAACTGTTTTTT. Translated: CASSQGRWGNNEKLFF. The J gene is TRBJ1-4, the V gene TRBV4-3; TRBD1 might be the D (5 bases). The CDR3 spans 16 residues. Deletions cut 1 base from V and 5 bases from J, with 14 bases between. Germline V gene sequence: CDR1 LGHNA, CDR2 YSLEER.

The chain is built from TRBV29-1 and TRBJ2-7, with a weak D call TRBD2 (5 bases). Deletions cut 4 bases from V and 5 bases from J, with 15 bases between. The length of the CDR3 is 13 residues. Germline CDR1 reads SQVTM; CDR2 reads ANQGSEA. The CDR3 bases are TGCAGCGTTGTCCCGGACTTCGGGGACGAGCAGTACTTC. It is translated as CSVVPDFGDEQYF.

As regards this clone: This may be a read error, as it is one base from a much larger clone. This sequence joins TRBV29-1 and TRBJ2-2; D ambiguous. The V end lost 4 bases, the J end lost 5 bases, and 5 bases lay between the germline ends. Germline V lookup: CDR1 SQVTM, CDR2 ANQGSEA. The CDR3 consists of 11 residues. CDR3 DNA: TGCAGCGTTGGGGGAACCGGGGAGCTGTTTTTT. Translated: CSVGGTGELFF.

In its sample, this clone was seen once. The V gene is TRBV28, the J gene TRBJ2-7; maybe TRBD1 (6 bases). The germline V gene encodes CDR1 MDHEN and CDR2 SYDVKM. The CDR3 runs to 14 residues. V was trimmed by 2 bases and J by 3 bases, leaving 11 bases between them. CDR3 in DNA: TGTGCCAGCAGTTTAAGGACAGAAAACTACGAGCAGTACTTC. Translating gives CASSLRTENYEQYF.

The V and J genes are TRBV11-2 and TRBJ1-1; 9 bases align to TRBD1. V was clipped by 3 bases and J by 2 bases; unmatched bases: 10. The CDR3 consists of 17 residues. The germline CDR1 and CDR2 sequences are SGHAT and FQNNGV. CDR3 in DNA: TGTGCCAGCAGCTTGGCCACTACAGGGGGCAAAAACACTGAAGCTTTCTTT. Its translation is CASSLATTGGKNTEAFF.

This clone was observed once. This chain connects TRBV9 to TRBJ1-1; 11 bases map to TRBD1. Germline values: CDR1 SGDLS, CDR2 YYNGEE. This CDR3 contains 19 residues. Trimming at V came to 0 bases and at J to 4 bases, leaving 14 bases not matched to a gene. Here the CDR3 DNA reads TGTGCCAGCAGCGTAGGGGAGGGGGACAGGGGGAGTGGAGGCACTGAAGCTTTCTTT. Encoded protein: CASSVGEGDRGSGGTEAFF.

This clone was seen once. The genes are TRBV6-5 and TRBJ1-1; D perhaps matches TRBD1 (5 bases). The CDR3 runs to 12 residues. Trimming pared 5 bases from V and 4 bases from J, leaving 8 bases between. Germline CDR1 MNHEY, CDR2 SVGAGI. CDR3 protein: CASSTGTTEAFF. In DNA, the CDR3 is TGTGCCAGCAGTACAGGTACCACTGAAGCTTTCTTT.

This chain joins TRBV7-3 and TRBJ1-6, with a possible D match to TRBD1 (5 bases). The CDR3 has 13 residues. Germline V lookup: CDR1 SGHTA, CDR2 FQGTGA. Trimming took 2 bases from V and 10 from J, leaving 9 bases between them. The CDR3 nucleotides are TGTGCCAGCAGCTTAGGGCAGGGATCACCCCTCCACTTT. It is translated as CASSLGQGSPLHF.

This chain uses TRBV24-1 with TRBJ2-7, with D unresolved. V dropped 4 bases and J dropped 2 bases, with 11 bases sitting between them. Germline CDR1 and CDR2: KGHDR and SFDVKD. The CDR3 has 14 residues. The CDR3 reads CATSDPRPPYEQYF. For the CDR3, the DNA is TGTGCCACCAGTGACCCGCGACCACCCTACGAGCAGTACTTC.

This chain uses TRBV29-1 with TRBJ1-2; weak D call: TRBD1 (6 bases). Trimming took 6 bases from V and 2 from J, leaving 13 bases between them. Germline V gene data show CDR1 as SQVTM and CDR2 as ANQGSEA. The CDR3 runs 13 residues. The CDR3 loop is CSVDPTGNYGYTF. CDR3 nucleotides: TGCAGCGTCGACCCAACAGGGAACTATGGCTACACCTTC.

The chain is built from TRBV2 and TRBJ2-7; D unresolved. Germline V lookup: CDR1 SNHLY, CDR2 FYNNEI. The CDR3 runs 12 residues. With 4 bases removed from V and 2 bases from J, the gap between germline ends came to 6 bases. In DNA, the CDR3 is TGTGCCAGCAGTGGGGGTCCCTACGAGCAGTACTTC. The encoded protein is CASSGGPYEQYF. Combining the CDR3 with reference TRBV2 and TRBJ2-7 gives the whole variable domain EPEVTQTPSHQVTQMGQEVILRCVPISNHLYFYWYRQILGQKVEFLVSFYNNEISEKSEIFDDQFSVERPDGSNFTLKIRSTKLEDSAMYFCASSGGPYEQYFGPGTRLTVT.

This clone was seen a single time. This chain joins TRBV3-1 (or the pseudogene TRBV3-2) and TRBJ2-3; D not resolved. The CDR3 covers 13 residues. V was trimmed by 1 base and J by 5 bases, leaving 7 bases between them. Germline lookup yields CDR1 LGHDT and CDR2 YNNKEL (reference sequence). CDR3 protein: CASSQGAVDTQYF. CDR3 in DNA: TGTGCCAGCAGCCAAGGGGCAGTAGATACGCAGTATTTT.

The chain carries TRBV28 and TRBJ1-3; tentative D call: TRBD1 (5 bases). Germline lookup yields CDR1 MDHEN and CDR2 SYDVKM. The CDR3 is 20 residues long. Trimming took off 3 bases at V and 1 base at J, with 25 bases between the two ends. The CDR3 region is CASSFSLGIIRGGSGNTIYF. CDR3 DNA sequence: TGTGCCAGCAGTTTCTCTTTAGGGATTATAAGGGGCGGGTCTGGAAACACCATATATTTT.

The rearrangement links TRBV7-3 to TRBJ2-5; D tentatively reads TRBD1 or TRBD2 (5 bases each). The germline V and J ends were trimmed by 6 bases and 4 bases, with 24 bases remaining between them. The CDR3 loop spans 17 amino acids. Germline assignment: CDR1 SGHTA and CDR2 FQGTGA. CDR3: CASSPRGRAVGGETQYF. The CDR3 DNA reads TGTGCCAGCAGTCCACGGGGCAGGGCGGTCGGAGGAGAGACCCAGTACTTC.